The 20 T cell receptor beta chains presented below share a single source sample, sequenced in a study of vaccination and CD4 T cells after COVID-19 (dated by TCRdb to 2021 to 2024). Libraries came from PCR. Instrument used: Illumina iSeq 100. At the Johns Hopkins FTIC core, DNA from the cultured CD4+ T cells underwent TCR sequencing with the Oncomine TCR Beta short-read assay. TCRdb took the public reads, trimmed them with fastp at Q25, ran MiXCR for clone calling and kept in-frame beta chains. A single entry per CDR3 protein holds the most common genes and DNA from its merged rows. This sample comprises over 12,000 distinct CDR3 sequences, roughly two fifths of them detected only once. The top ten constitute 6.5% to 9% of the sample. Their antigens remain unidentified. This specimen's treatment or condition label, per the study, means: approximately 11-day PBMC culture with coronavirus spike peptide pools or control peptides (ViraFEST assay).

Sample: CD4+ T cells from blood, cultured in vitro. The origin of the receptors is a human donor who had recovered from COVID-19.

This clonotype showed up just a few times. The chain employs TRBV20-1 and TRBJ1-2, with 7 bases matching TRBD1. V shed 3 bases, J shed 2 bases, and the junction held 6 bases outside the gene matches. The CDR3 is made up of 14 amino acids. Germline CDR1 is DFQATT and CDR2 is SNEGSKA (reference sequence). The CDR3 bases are TGCAGTGCTAGCCTGACAGGGCAAAACTATGGCTACACCTTC. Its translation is CSASLTGQNYGYTF.

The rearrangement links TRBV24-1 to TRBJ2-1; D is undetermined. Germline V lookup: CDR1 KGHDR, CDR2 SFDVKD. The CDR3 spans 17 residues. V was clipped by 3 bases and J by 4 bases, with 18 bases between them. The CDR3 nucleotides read TGTGCCACCAGTGATCCCGGGTTCAGAGGTGGGTACAATGAGCAGTTCTTC. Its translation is CATSDPGFRGGYNEQFF.

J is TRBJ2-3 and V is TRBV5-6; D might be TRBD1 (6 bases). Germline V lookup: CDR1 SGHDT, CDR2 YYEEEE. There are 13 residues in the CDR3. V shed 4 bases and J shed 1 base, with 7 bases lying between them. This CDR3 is CASSRQGTDTQYF. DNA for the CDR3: TGTGCCAGCAGCCGACAGGGCACAGATACGCAGTATTTT.

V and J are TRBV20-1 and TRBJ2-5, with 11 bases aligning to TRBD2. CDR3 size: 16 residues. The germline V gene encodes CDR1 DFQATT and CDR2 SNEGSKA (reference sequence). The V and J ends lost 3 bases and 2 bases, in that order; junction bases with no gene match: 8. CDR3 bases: TGCAGTGCTAGGCCTCTAGCGGGGGGAAGGCAAGAGACCCAGTACTTC. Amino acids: CSARPLAGGRQETQYF.

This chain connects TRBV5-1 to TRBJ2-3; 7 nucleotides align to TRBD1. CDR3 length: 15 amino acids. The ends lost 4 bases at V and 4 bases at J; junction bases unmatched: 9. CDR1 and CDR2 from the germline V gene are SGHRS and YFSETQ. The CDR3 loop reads CASSRTGDYADTQYF. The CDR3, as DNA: TGCGCCAGCAGCCGCACAGGGGATTATGCAGATACGCAGTATTTT.

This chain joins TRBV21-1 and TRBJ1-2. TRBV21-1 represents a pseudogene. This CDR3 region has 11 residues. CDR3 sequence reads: CASKLSYGYTF. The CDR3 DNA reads TGTGCCAGCAAACTAAGTTATGGCTACACCTTC.

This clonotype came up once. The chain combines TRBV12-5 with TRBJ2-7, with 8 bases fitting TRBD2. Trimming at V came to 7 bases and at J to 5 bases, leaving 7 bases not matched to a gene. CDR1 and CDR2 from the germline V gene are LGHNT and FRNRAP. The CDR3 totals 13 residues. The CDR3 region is CASAAGGIDEQYF. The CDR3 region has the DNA TGTGCTAGTGCGGCGGGGGGCATTGACGAGCAGTACTTC.

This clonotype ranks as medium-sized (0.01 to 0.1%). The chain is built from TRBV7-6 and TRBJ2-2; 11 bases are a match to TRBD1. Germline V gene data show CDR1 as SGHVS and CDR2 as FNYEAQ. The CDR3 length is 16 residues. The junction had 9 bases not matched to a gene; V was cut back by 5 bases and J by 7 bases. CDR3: CASSPRTGGFNGELFF. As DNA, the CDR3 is TGTGCCAGCAGCCCGAGGACAGGGGGCTTTAACGGGGAGCTGTTTTTT.

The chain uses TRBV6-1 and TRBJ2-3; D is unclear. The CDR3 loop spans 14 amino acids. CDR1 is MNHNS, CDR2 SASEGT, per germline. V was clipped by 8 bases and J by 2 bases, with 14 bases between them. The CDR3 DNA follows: TGTGCCAGCGCAGTGAGAAACCCCACAGATACGCAGTATTTT. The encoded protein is CASAVRNPTDTQYF.

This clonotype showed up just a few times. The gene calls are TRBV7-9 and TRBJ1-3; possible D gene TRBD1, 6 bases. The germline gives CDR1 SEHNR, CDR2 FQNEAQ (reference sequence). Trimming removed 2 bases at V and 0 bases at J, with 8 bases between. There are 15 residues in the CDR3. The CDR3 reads CASSLSGASGNTIYF. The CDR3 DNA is TGTGCCAGCAGCTTATCAGGGGCCTCTGGAAACACCATATATTTT.

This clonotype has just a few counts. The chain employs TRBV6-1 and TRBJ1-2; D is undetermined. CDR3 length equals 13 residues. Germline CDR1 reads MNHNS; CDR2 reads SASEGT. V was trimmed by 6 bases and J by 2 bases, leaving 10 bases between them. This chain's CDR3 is CASSLDKNYGYTF. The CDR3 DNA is TGTGCCAGCAGCCTAGACAAGAACTATGGCTACACCTTC.

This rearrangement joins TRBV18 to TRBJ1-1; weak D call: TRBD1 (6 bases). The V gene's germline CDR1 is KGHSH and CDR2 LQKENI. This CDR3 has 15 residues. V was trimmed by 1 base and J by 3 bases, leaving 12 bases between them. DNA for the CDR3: TGTGCCAGCTCACCACTGGGACAAGGATACACTGAAGCTTTCTTT. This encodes CASSPLGQGYTEAFF. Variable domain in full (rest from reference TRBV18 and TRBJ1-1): NAGVMQNPRHLVRRRGQEARLRCSPMKGHSHVYWYRQLPEEGLKFMVYLQKENIIDESGMPKERFSAEFPKEGPSILRIQQVVRGDSAAYFCASSPLGQGYTEAFFGQGTRLTVV.

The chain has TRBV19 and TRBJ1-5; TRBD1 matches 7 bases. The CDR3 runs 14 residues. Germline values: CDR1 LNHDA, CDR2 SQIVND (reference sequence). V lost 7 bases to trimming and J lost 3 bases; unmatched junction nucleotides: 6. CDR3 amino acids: CASIPTGVNQPQHF. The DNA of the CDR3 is TGTGCCAGTATCCCAACAGGGGTCAATCAGCCCCAGCATTTT.

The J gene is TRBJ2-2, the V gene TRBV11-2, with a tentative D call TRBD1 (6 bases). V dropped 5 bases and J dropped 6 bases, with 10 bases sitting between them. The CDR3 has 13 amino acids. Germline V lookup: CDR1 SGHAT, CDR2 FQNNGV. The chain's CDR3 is CASSVGQPGELFF. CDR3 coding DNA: TGTGCCAGCAGCGTCGGACAGCCCGGGGAGCTGTTTTTT.

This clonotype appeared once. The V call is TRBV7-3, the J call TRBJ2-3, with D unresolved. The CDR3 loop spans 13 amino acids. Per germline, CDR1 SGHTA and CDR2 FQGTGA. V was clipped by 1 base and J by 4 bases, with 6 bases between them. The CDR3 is CASSLIRADTQYF. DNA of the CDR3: TGTGCCAGCAGCTTAATACGGGCAGATACGCAGTATTTT.

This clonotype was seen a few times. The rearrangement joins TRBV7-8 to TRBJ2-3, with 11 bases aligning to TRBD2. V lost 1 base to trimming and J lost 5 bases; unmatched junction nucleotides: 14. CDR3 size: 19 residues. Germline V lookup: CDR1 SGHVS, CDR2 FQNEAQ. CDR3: CASSLVSGVAGGPVDTQYF. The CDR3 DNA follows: TGTGCCAGCAGCTTAGTATCGGGGGTAGCGGGAGGGCCTGTAGATACGCAGTATTTT.

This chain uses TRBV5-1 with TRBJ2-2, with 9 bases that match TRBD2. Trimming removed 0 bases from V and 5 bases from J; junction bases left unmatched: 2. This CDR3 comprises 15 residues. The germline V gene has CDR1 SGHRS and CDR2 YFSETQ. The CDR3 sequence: CASSLVAGETGELFF. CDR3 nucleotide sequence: TGCGCCAGCAGCTTGGTAGCGGGGGAGACCGGGGAGCTGTTTTTT.

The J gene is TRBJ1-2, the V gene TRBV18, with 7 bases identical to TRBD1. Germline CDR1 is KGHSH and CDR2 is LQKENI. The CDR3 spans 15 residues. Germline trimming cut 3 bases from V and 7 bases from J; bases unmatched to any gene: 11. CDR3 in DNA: TGTGCCAGCTCACCTCCGACAGGGCGGCAAATTGGCTACACCTTC. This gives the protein CASSPPTGRQIGYTF.

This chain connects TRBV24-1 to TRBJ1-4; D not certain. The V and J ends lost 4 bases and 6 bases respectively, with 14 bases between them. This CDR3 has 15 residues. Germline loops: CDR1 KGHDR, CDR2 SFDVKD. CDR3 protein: CATSDPGRGDEKLFF. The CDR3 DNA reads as TGTGCCACCAGTGACCCAGGAAGAGGTGATGAAAAACTGTTTTTT.

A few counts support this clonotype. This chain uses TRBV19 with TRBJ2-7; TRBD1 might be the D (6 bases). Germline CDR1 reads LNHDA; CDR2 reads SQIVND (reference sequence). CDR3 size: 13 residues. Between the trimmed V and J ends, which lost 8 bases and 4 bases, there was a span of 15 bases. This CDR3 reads CASQHRVKYEQYF. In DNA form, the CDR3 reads TGTGCCAGTCAGCACAGGGTGAAGTACGAGCAGTACTTC.